This T cell receptor beta chain is drawn from a study of T cells in localized non-small cell lung cancer. Study observations and caveats: Adjacent lung was found to contain a median about 55 of the top 100 tumor clones.

Method: immunoSEQ multiplex PCR; TCRdb's copy keeps in-frame clones and lacks some. The table has about 35,000 clones, about 92% seen once; the top ten hold around 2.1%. The V end was cut by 4 bases, the J end by 5 bases, with 18 bases between. Germline assignment: CDR1 SGHTS and CDR2 YDEGEE. The CDR3 totals 15 residues. Of note for this clone: No antigen is known for it.

The sequences come from peripheral blood, collected before any cancer treatment. V usage is TRBV5-8 and J usage is TRBJ2-5; maybe TRBD2 (6 bases). The sequence came from an older female donor with stage I lung adenocarcinoma. CDR3 sequence reads: CASSPGLNEGETQYF. The CDR3, as DNA: TGTGCCAGCAGCCCAGGACTAAACGAGGGGGAGACCCAGTACTTC.